This T cell receptor beta chain was sequenced in a study of T cells after posttransplantation cyclophosphamide. Worth noting for this clone: Its antigen is unidentified.

Germline V gene data show CDR1 as SGHVS and CDR2 as FQNEAQ. The V and J ends lost 0 bases and 1 base respectively, with 6 bases between them. CDR3 length: 14 residues. Regarding the study as a whole: After PTCy, TRB diversity resembled that of CNI/methotrexate controls. Donor CD8+ memory clones often dominated recipient blood repertoires at later times. Blood and skin or GI T cell repertoires showed limited TRB overlap.

Busulfan-fludarabine conditioning, marrow transplant, and cyclophosphamide on days +3 and +4 were administered. The data were produced by immunoSEQ multiplex PCR, yet TCRdb's version contains in-frame clones alone and is incomplete. The sample has around 18,000 clones; roughly 80% are singletons. The sequence derives from a female patient in her 40s who received an allogeneic stem cell transplant from a related donor, was CMV-positive, and had no GVHD. Some T cells may trace back to the graft donor. Material: CD8+ T cells sorted from PBMCs, obtained 1,700 to 2,000 days after a stem cell transplant with posttransplant cyclophosphamide. The chain carries TRBV7-8 and TRBJ2-5; D is unclear. The CDR3 spells CASSLAPGQETQYF. The CDR3 coding sequence is TGTGCCAGCAGCTTAGCGCCGGGCCAAGAGACCCAGTACTTC.